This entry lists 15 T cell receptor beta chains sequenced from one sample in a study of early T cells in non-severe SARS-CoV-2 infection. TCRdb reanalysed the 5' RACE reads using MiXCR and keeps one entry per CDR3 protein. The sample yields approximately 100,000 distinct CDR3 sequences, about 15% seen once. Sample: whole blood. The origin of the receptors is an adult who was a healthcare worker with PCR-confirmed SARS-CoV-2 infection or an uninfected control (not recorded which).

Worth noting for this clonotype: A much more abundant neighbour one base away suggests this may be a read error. The chain's CDR3 is CVSSSGGSSYNEQFF. CDR3 in DNA: TGTGTCAGCAGCTCGGGGGGGAGCTCCTACAATGAGCAGTTCTTC. This rearrangement joins TRBV11-2 to TRBJ2-1; 8 bases line up with TRBD2. The germline CDR1 and CDR2 sequences are SGHAT and FQNNGV. The CDR3 runs to 15 residues.

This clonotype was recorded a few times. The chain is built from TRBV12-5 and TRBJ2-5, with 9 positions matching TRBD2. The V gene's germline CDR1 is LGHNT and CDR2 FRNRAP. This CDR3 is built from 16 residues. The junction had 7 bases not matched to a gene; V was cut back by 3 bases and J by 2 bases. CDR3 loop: CASGLYSGSGQETQYF. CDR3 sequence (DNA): TGTGCTAGTGGTTTATATAGCGGGAGTGGTCAAGAGACCCAGTACTTC.

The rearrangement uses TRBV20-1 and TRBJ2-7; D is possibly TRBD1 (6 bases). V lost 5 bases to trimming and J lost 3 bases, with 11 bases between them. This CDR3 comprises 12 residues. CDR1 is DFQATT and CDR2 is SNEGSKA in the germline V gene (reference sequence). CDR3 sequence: CSAPTGNYEQYF. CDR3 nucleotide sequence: TGCAGTGCTCCGACAGGTAACTACGAGCAGTACTTC.

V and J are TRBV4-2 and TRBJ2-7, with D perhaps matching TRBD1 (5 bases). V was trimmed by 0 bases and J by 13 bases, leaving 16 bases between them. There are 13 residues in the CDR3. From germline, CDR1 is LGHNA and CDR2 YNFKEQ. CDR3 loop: CASSQDLGDRVYF. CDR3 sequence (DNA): TGTGCCAGCAGCCAAGATCTTGGAGACAGAGTCTACTTC.

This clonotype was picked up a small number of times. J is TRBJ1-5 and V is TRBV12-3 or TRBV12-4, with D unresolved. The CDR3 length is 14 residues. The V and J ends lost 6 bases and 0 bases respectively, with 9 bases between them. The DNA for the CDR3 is TGTGCCAGCAGCCTGCCTTATAGCAATCAGCCCCAGCATTTT. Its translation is CASSLPYSNQPQHF.

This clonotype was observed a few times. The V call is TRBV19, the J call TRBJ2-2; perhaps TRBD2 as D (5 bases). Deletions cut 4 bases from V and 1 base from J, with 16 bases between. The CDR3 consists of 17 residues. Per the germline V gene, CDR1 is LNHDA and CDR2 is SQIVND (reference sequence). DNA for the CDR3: TGTGCCAGTAGTACCCGACTCGGGGTCCTGAACACCGGGGAGCTGTTTTTT. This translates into CASSTRLGVLNTGELFF.

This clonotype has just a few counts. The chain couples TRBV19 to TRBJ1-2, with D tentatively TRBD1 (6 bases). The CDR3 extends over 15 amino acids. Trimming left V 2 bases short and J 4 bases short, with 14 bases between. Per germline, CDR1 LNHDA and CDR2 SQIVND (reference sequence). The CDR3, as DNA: TGTGCCAGTAGTATATCGGGACACTTTTTCTATGGCTACACCTTC. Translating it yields CASSISGHFFYGYTF.

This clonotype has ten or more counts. Here the CDR3 DNA reads TGTGCCAGTAGTCCTACAGGGGGGACCTACGAGCAGTACTTC. This translates into CASSPTGGTYEQYF. The chain couples TRBV19 to TRBJ2-7; 8 bases align to TRBD1. With 5 bases clipped from V and 2 bases from J, the junction kept 5 bases outside the gene matches. This CDR3 has 14 residues. CDR1 is LNHDA, CDR2 SQIVND, per germline (reference sequence).

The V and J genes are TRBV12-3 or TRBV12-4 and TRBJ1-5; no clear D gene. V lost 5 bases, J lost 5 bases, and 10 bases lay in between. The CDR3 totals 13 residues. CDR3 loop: CASSVRRDQPQHF. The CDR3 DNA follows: TGTGCCAGCAGTGTGAGGAGAGATCAGCCCCAGCATTTT.

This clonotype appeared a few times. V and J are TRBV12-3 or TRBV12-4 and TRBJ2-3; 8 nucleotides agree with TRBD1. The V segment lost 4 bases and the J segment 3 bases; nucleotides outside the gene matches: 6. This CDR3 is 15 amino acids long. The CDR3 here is CASSSWTGNTDTQYF. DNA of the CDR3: TGTGCCAGCAGTTCTTGGACAGGGAATACAGATACGCAGTATTTT.

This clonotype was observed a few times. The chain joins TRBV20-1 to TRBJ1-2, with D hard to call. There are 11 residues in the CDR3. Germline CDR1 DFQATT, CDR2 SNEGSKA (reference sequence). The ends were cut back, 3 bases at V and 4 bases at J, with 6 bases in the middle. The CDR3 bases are TGCAGTGCTAGTTCGGTCTATGGCTACACCTTC. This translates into CSASSVYGYTF.

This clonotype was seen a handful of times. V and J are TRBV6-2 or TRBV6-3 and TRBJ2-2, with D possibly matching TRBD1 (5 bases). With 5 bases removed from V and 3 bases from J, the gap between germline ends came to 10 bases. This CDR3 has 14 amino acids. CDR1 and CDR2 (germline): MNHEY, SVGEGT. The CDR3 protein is CASSPGQDTGELFF. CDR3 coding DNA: TGTGCCAGCAGTCCTGGACAAGACACCGGGGAGCTGTTTTTT.

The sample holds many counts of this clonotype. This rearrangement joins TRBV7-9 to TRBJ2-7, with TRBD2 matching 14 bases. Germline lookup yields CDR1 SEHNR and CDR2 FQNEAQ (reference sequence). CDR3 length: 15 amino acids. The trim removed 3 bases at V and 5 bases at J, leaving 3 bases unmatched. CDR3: CASSLTSGGVNEQYF. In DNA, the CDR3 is TGTGCCAGCAGCTTGACTAGCGGGGGGGTCAACGAGCAGTACTTC. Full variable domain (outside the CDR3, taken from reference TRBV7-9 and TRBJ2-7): DTGVSQNPRHKITKRGQNVTFRCDPISEHNRLYWYRQTLGQGPEFLTYFQNEAQLEKSRLLSDRFSAERPKGSFSTLEIQRTEQGDSAMYLCASSLTSGGVNEQYFGPGTRLTVT.

The CDR3 sequence is CASSSGQGQGARSPSQTQYF. In DNA form, the CDR3 reads TGTGCCAGCAGCTCCGGCCAAGGACAGGGGGCGCGGTCACCTAGTCAGACCCAGTACTTC. This chain uses TRBV11-2 with TRBJ2-5; TRBD1 matches 11 bases. The germline V gene encodes CDR1 SGHAT and CDR2 FQNNGV. Germline trimming cut 4 bases from V and 6 bases from J; bases unmatched to any gene: 22. The CDR3 spans 20 residues.

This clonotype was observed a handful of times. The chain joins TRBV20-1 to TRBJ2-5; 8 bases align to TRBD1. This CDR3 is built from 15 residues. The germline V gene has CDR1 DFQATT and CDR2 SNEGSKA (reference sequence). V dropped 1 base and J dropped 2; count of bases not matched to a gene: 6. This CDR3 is CSARGTGIQQETQYF. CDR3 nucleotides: TGCAGTGCTAGAGGGACAGGGATTCAACAAGAGACCCAGTACTTC.